The clone carrying this T cell receptor (beta chain) appeared a few times. Its antigen is currently unknown. Germline V gene data show CDR1 as SGHRS and CDR2 as YFSETQ. Trimming cost V 4 bases and J 0 bases; bases outside gene matches: 7. This CDR3 spans 16 amino acids. The data were obtained in a study of response to subunit inactivated influenza vaccine. TCRdb reprocessed the RT-PCR reads with MiXCR, giving one entry per CDR3 protein. The sample has roughly 500,000 distinct CDR3 sequences; about 25% are singletons. Study observations and caveats: Authors suggested seasonal influenza vaccinations each recruit few new T cells.

This TCR derives from a man over 45 who received an inactivated influenza vaccine. The rearrangement uses TRBV5-1 and TRBJ2-5; 9 bases are shared with TRBD2. This specimen consisted of CD4+ T cells sorted from PBMCs, obtained more than 4 days after vaccination. The CDR3 DNA reads as TGCGCCAGCAGCCCCGGACTAGCGAGCTACCAAGAGACCCAGTACTTC. Residues: CASSPGLASYQETQYF.